This T cell receptor (beta chain) was found in a study of blood T cell repertoires in COVID-19. Study-wide context: COVID-19 samples from acute and convalescent phases originated in the United States, Italy and Spain. PBMCs, B-cell-depleted T cells, or T cells were the source of the cDNA or gDNA that made up the material.

Seattle patient enrollment occurred during active infection, with longitudinal follow-up thereafter. Germline CDR1 and CDR2: SGHNT and YYREEE (reference sequence). V trimming: 3 bases; J trimming: 1 base; junction bases outside the gene matches: 7. CDR3 length equals 16 residues. In the study's own analysis: Amplification of reference gene primers was used by the study to estimate nucleated cell counts. TCRdb keeps only in-frame clones here, not all; method: immunoSEQ multiplex PCR. V and J calls plus clone size are reproduced from that table; the DNA served to infer D and trimming. Of about 130,000 clones in the sample, about four fifths were seen once.

The receptor comes from a woman in her sixties or seventies with COVID-19, enrolled during active disease. Specimen: peripheral blood. The chain uses TRBV5-4 and TRBJ1-1; 9 bases are a match to TRBD1. The CDR3 DNA follows: TGTGCCAGCAGCTCACAGGGGGCGGCGGGGAACACTGAAGCTTTCTTT. The encoded protein is CASSSQGAAGNTEAFF.